The 29 T cell receptor beta chains in this list originate from one sample, sequenced in a study of T cell responses to AZD1222 COVID-19 vaccine. TCRdb's table, derived via immunoSEQ multiplex PCR, lists solely in-frame clones and lacks some. The sample has roughly 120,000 clones, 85% to 95% seen once; the top ten hold roughly 7%. Sample: peripheral blood, taken on day 0 of AZD1222 vaccination. These receptor sequences come from an adult in good health.

Here the CDR3 reads CAASNRASEAFF. The CDR3, as DNA: TGTGCCGCCTCAAACAGGGCTTCTGAAGCTTTCTTT. This chain links TRBV19 with TRBJ1-1; perhaps TRBD1 as D (6 bases). With 11 bases removed from V and 6 bases from J, the gap between germline ends came to 16 bases. The CDR3 is 12 residues long. In germline, CDR1 is LNHDA, CDR2 SQIVND (reference sequence). Full variable domain (remainder filled in from reference TRBV19 and TRBJ1-1): DGGITQSPKYLFRKEGQNVTLSCEQNLNHDAMYWYRQDPGQGLRLIYYSQIVNDFQKGDIAEGYSVSREKKESFPLTVTSAQKNPTAFYLCAASNRASEAFFGQGTRLTVV.

This rearrangement joins TRBV19 to TRBJ2-7, with 8 bases lining up with TRBD2. Germline CDR1 and CDR2: LNHDA and SQIVND (reference sequence). J gave up 7 bases and V 1 base, and 9 bases lay outside the gene matches. The CDR3 consists of 15 residues. CDR3 protein: CASSIGLARRGEQYF. The CDR3 region has the DNA TGTGCCAGTAGTATAGGACTAGCGAGAAGAGGGGAGCAGTACTTC.

V is TRBV28 and J is TRBJ1-2; 8 bases are a match to TRBD1. Germline V lookup: CDR1 MDHEN, CDR2 SYDVKM. The CDR3 covers 12 residues. Trimming at V came to 6 bases and at J to 7 bases, leaving 4 bases not matched to a gene. The CDR3 region has the DNA TGTGCCAGCAGCAGGGGGCCGGGTGGCTACACCTTC. Amino acid sequence: CASSRGPGGYTF.

The chain links TRBV7-8 to TRBJ1-2; 7 nucleotides match TRBD1. The CDR3 consists of 15 residues. J was trimmed by 2 bases and V by 2 bases; bases with no gene match: 5. Germline CDR1 reads SGHVS; CDR2 reads FQNEAQ. CDR3 protein: CASSLQPGGNYGYTF. DNA of the CDR3: TGTGCCAGCAGCTTACAACCAGGGGGGAACTATGGCTACACCTTC. The entire variable domain, with the rest obtained from reference TRBV7-8 and TRBJ1-2, is as follows: GAGVSQSPRYKVAKRGQDVALRCDPISGHVSLFWYQQALGQGPEFLTYFQNEAQLDKSGLPSDRFFAERPEGSVSTLKIQRTQQEDSAVYLCASSLQPGGNYGYTFGSGTRLTVV.

The rearrangement links TRBV7-9 to TRBJ2-5; perhaps TRBD2 as D (6 bases). V lost 1 base to trimming and J lost 7 bases, with 16 bases between them. CDR1 is SEHNR and CDR2 is FQNEAQ in the germline V gene (reference sequence). The CDR3 has 15 amino acids. As DNA, the CDR3 is TGTGCCAGCAGCTTAGAGCTTGGACTTAGCGGGACCCAGTACTTC. Translated: CASSLELGLSGTQYF.

The chain has TRBV3-1 (or the pseudogene TRBV3-2) and TRBJ1-2, with D tentatively TRBD1 (6 bases). The CDR3 extends over 15 amino acids. V was clipped by 1 base and J by 4 bases, with 13 bases between them. Germline V CDR1 and CDR2: LGHDT, YNNKEL (reference sequence). Written as DNA, the CDR3 is TGTGCCAGCAGCCAAGTTGCCGGGACACCCTATGGCTACACCTTC. Its protein product is CASSQVAGTPYGYTF.

The chain employs TRBV11-2 and TRBJ2-7; the D gene is possibly TRBD2 (5 bases). The CDR3 loop spans 16 amino acids. Germline V CDR1 and CDR2: SGHAT, FQNNGV. Trimming took 1 base from V and 7 from J, leaving 20 bases between them. CDR3 in DNA: TGTGCCAGCAGCTTAGCGTGGGGAGCCCAAACACGTGAGCAGTACTTC. Protein product: CASSLAWGAQTREQYF.

The table lists this clone with a count of one. This rearrangement joins TRBV4-1 to TRBJ2-1; D call uncertain. The CDR3 is 12 amino acids. Trimming pared 2 bases from V and 9 bases from J, leaving 8 bases between. Germline V lookup: CDR1 MGHRA, CDR2 YSYEKL. The CDR3 bases are TGCGCCAGCAGCCAAAGTGTGGGTGAGCAGTTCTTC. The encoded protein is CASSQSVGEQFF.

This sequence joins TRBV7-2 and TRBJ1-1; D remains ambiguous. Trimming left V 3 bases short and J 3 bases short, with 14 bases between. The germline gives CDR1 SGHTA, CDR2 FQGNSA. CDR3 length: 15 amino acids. CDR3: CASSFQARQDTEAFF. CDR3 coding DNA: TGTGCCAGCAGCTTTCAGGCCCGCCAGGACACTGAAGCTTTCTTT.

V is TRBV27 and J is TRBJ2-5, with TRBD1 matching over 7 bases. Germline V lookup: CDR1 MNHEY, CDR2 SMNVEV (reference sequence). This CDR3 is 15 amino acids long. J was trimmed by 5 bases and V by 5 bases; bases with no gene match: 11. CDR3 loop: CASSPRDSGYETQYF. In DNA, the CDR3 is TGTGCCAGCAGTCCCCGGGACAGCGGTTATGAGACCCAGTACTTC.

The V gene is TRBV12-5, the J gene TRBJ1-5; perhaps TRBD1 as D (5 bases). The V and J ends lost 2 bases and 4 bases respectively, with 15 bases between them. The CDR3 has 16 residues. Germline CDR1 LGHNT, CDR2 FRNRAP. CDR3 in amino acids: CASGLTATAQNQPQHF. CDR3 in DNA: TGTGCTAGTGGTTTGACGGCGACAGCTCAAAATCAGCCCCAGCATTTT.

The V call is TRBV12-3 or TRBV12-4, the J call TRBJ2-7; TRBD1 might be the D (5 bases). V lost 5 bases, J lost 3 bases, and 11 bases lay in between. The length of the CDR3 is 13 residues. The CDR3 DNA reads as TGTGCCAGCAGTATTACCGGACACTACGAGCAGTACTTC. Its protein is CASSITGHYEQYF.

This chain connects TRBV4-1 to TRBJ2-1; 12 nucleotides line up with TRBD1. Trimming cost V 4 bases and J 1 base; bases outside gene matches: 8. Germline V CDR1 and CDR2: MGHRA, YSYEKL. The CDR3 length is 18 residues. The CDR3 DNA reads as TGCGCCAGCAGCCCAGGGACAGGGGGCAAATATTCCTACAATGAGCAGTTCTTC. Translating it yields CASSPGTGGKYSYNEQFF.

The rearrangement joins TRBV9 to TRBJ2-1; the D is unclear. This CDR3 is 14 amino acids long. Germline CDR1 reads SGDLS; CDR2 reads YYNGEE. V lost 0 bases and J lost 1, with 5 bases in between. CDR3 residues: CASSVGISYNEQFF. CDR3 in DNA: TGTGCCAGCAGCGTAGGCATATCCTACAATGAGCAGTTCTTC.

The V gene is TRBV27, the J gene TRBJ1-2, with 7 bases that match TRBD1. The CDR3 sequence is 19 residues long. Germline V CDR1 and CDR2: MNHEY, SMNVEV (reference sequence). Unmatched junction bases numbered 18, after V lost 5 bases and J lost 0 bases. CDR3 nucleotide sequence: TGTGCCAGCAGTGTAGGCCCCAGGGACAGATCAAACCCTAACTATGGCTACACCTTC. Translation gives CASSVGPRDRSNPNYGYTF.

The chain recombines TRBV4-1 with TRBJ1-5; weak D call: TRBD1 (6 bases). Germline CDR1 MGHRA, CDR2 YSYEKL. The CDR3 consists of 16 residues. The V gene lost 4 bases and the J gene lost 1 base, with 14 bases spanning the gap. The CDR3 spells CASSPIEGESNQPQHF. The CDR3 DNA follows: TGCGCCAGCAGCCCAATTGAGGGGGAAAGCAATCAGCCCCAGCATTTT.

The J gene is TRBJ1-2, the V gene TRBV19, with 8 bases matching TRBD1. The CDR3 is 14 residues long. Per the germline V gene, CDR1 is LNHDA and CDR2 is SQIVND (reference sequence). The trim removed 7 bases at V and 7 bases at J, leaving 11 bases unmatched. Here the CDR3 DNA reads TGTGCCAGTAACCTAGTCGACAGGGGAGTTGGCTACACCTTC. Residues: CASNLVDRGVGYTF.

The chain recombines TRBV11-2 with TRBJ1-1; unclear D gene. CDR1 and CDR2 (germline): SGHAT, FQNNGV. The V gene lost 1 base and the J gene lost 1 base, with 10 bases spanning the gap. CDR3 size: 15 residues. DNA for the CDR3: TGTGCCAGCAGCTTAGGGCCGGACGGGAACACTGAAGCTTTCTTT. This codes for CASSLGPDGNTEAFF.

The rearrangement uses TRBV30 and TRBJ1-5; 8 positions match TRBD1. The germline CDR1 and CDR2 sequences are GTSNPN and SVGIG (reference sequence). This CDR3 has 13 residues. V lost 0 bases, J lost 6 bases, and 1 base stayed unmatched. CDR3 amino acids: CAWSVQGGQPQHF. The DNA for the CDR3 is TGTGCCTGGAGTGTACAGGGGGGTCAGCCCCAGCATTTT. The full variable domain, rest sourced from reference TRBV30 and TRBJ1-5, is SQTIHQWPATLVQPVGSPLSLECTVEGTSNPNLYWYRQAAGRGLQLLFYSVGIGQISSEVPQNLSASRPQDRQFILSSKKLLLSDSGFYLCAWSVQGGQPQHFGDGTRLSIL.

The rearrangement joins TRBV30 to TRBJ2-5; TRBD2 might be the D (7 bases). The CDR3 has 14 amino acids. Germline V gene sequence: CDR1 GTSNPN, CDR2 SVGIG (reference sequence). Trimming cost V 5 bases and J 4 bases, with 17 bases left between them. The CDR3 region has the DNA TGTGCCTGGGGAGACGGACTAGGGGGAGAGACCCAGTACTTC. It codes for CAWGDGLGGETQYF.

This chain connects TRBV6-4 to TRBJ1-6, with TRBD1 identical over 8 bases. The CDR3 extends over 16 amino acids. Germline V gene data show CDR1 as MRHNA and CDR2 as SNTAGT. The V and J ends lost 2 bases and 8 bases, in that order; junction bases with no gene match: 8. Here the CDR3 reads CASSDGDRGVDSPLHF. CDR3 nucleotide sequence: TGTGCCAGCAGTGACGGCGACAGGGGAGTAGATTCACCCCTCCACTTT.

The chain uses TRBV27 and TRBJ2-2; TRBD2 matches at 10 bases. Losses at the gene ends were 10 bases for V and 2 bases for J; bases not matched to a gene: 13. Germline V CDR1 and CDR2: MNHEY, SMNVEV (reference sequence). The CDR3 has 17 residues. CDR3: CAKHRASGGHNTGELFF. DNA of the CDR3: TGTGCCAAACATAGGGCTAGCGGGGGTCATAACACCGGGGAGCTGTTTTTT.

The chain combines TRBV2 with TRBJ1-5; no clear D gene. The CDR3 extends over 13 amino acids. CDR1 SNHLY and CDR2 FYNNEI come from the germline V gene. Trimming stripped 4 bases from V and 2 bases from J, with 6 bases between. CDR3 protein: CASSANGNQPQHF. The CDR3 DNA sequence: TGTGCCAGCAGTGCTAACGGCAATCAGCCCCAGCATTTT.

The rearrangement joins TRBV5-4 to TRBJ1-6; D remains ambiguous. V was shortened by 1 base and J by 4 bases, with 6 bases between the two germline ends. This CDR3 region has 14 residues. Germline lookup yields CDR1 SGHNT and CDR2 YYREEE (reference sequence). CDR3 amino acids: CASSLPVYNSPLHF. CDR3 nucleotide sequence: TGTGCCAGCAGCTTGCCCGTGTATAATTCACCCCTCCACTTT.

This rearrangement joins TRBV20-1 to TRBJ1-1; D remains ambiguous. This CDR3 has 12 residues. V lost 3 bases, J lost 7 bases, and 12 bases lay in between. Germline values: CDR1 DFQATT, CDR2 SNEGSKA (reference sequence). DNA of the CDR3: TGCAGTGCTAGTGAACGGCTAAATGAAGCTTTCTTT. Its protein is CSASERLNEAFF.

This clone was recorded only once. The chain employs TRBV2 and TRBJ2-4; D is unresolved. V was pared by 3 bases and J by 0 bases, with 6 bases between. CDR3 size: 14 residues. Germline V gene lookup returns CDR1 SNHLY and CDR2 FYNNEI. The CDR3 spells CASSEALAKNIQYF. CDR3 nucleotides: TGTGCCAGCAGTGAGGCCTTAGCCAAAAACATTCAGTACTTC.

The chain has TRBV10-2 and TRBJ2-7; either TRBD1 or TRBD2 may supply D (5 bases each). The CDR3 runs to 14 residues. In germline, CDR1 is WSHSY, CDR2 SAAADI. V lost 6 bases and J 3 bases, leaving 15 bases between the germline ends. The CDR3 bases are TGCGCCAGCAGGGCCGGGACGGACCACTACGAGCAGTACTTC. It codes for CASRAGTDHYEQYF.

The chain couples TRBV11-2 to TRBJ1-1, with D tentatively TRBD1 (5 bases). Germline V gene lookup returns CDR1 SGHAT and CDR2 FQNNGV. The CDR3 has 14 residues. With 4 bases removed from V and 5 bases from J, the gap between germline ends came to 14 bases. CDR3 loop: CASSWAVGGTEAFF. CDR3 nucleotide sequence: TGTGCCAGCAGCTGGGCAGTGGGGGGGACTGAAGCTTTCTTT.

This chain links TRBV30 with TRBJ1-5; D is unresolved. CDR1 is GTSNPN and CDR2 is SVGIG in the germline V gene (reference sequence). Trimming stripped 1 base from V and 7 bases from J, with 11 bases between. This CDR3 contains 13 residues. CDR3 residues: CAWSEVSGQPQHF. CDR3 bases: TGTGCCTGGAGTGAGGTTTCTGGACAGCCCCAGCATTTT.